This T cell receptor beta chain was documented in a study of T cells expressing NK-cell markers. Looking at the study overall: Sorted CD3+CD56-NKG2C+, CD3+CD56+NKG2C- and CD3+CD56+NKG2C+ T cells were the source of the TCR beta repertoires. Among the eight sequenced donors, seven tested HCMV-seropositive and one tested seronegative. Study-level findings and limits: In several donors, dominant clonotypes made up 28.3-60.1% of CD3+CD56-NKG2C+ cells.

TCRdb re-called the 5' RACE reads and gives one entry per CDR3 protein, without DNA. The sample table sets out a few hundred thousand distinct CDR3 sequences. On this clonotype itself: Antigen: not known.

The CDR3 length is 15 residues. Germline CDR1 is KGHSH and CDR2 is LQKENI. This sequence originates from a man between 18 and 35 years old in good health. The specimen sequenced was blood T cells: a sorted CD56 or NKG2C T cell subset, CD4+ or CD8+ T cells, or bulk PBMC T cells (not recorded which). The chain is built from TRBV18 and TRBJ2-7. CDR3 residues: CASSPLGQDLYEQYF.